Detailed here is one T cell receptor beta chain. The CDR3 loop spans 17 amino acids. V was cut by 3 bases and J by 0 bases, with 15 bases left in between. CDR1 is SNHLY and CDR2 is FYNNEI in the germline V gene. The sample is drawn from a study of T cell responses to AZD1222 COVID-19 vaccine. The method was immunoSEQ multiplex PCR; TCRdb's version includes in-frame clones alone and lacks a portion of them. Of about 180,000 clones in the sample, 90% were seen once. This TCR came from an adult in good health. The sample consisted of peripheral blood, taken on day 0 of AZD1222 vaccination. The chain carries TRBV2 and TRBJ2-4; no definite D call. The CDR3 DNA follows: TGTGCCAGCAGTGACCTCCTGGTCAATCTAGCCAAAAACATTCAGTACTTC. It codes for CASSDLLVNLAKNIQYF.